These 32 T cell receptor beta chains came from one sample sequenced in a study of blood T cell repertoires in COVID-19. The repertoire was sequenced with immunoSEQ multiplex PCR; TCRdb's copy has only in-frame clones and lacks some. The sample includes about 230,000 clones, approximately 87% of them seen just once. The sample consisted of peripheral blood. The receptors were sampled from a woman aged 70-85 years with active or convalescent COVID-19.

The V gene is TRBV19, the J gene TRBJ1-5, with a weak D call TRBD1 (5 bases). Germline V gene sequence: CDR1 LNHDA, CDR2 SQIVND (reference sequence). This CDR3 spans 14 amino acids. V was pared by 4 bases and J by 3 bases, with 10 bases between. The CDR3 region is CASSRRDFNQPQHF. CDR3 sequence (DNA): TGTGCCAGTAGTAGACGGGACTTCAATCAGCCCCAGCATTTT. Full variable domain (missing parts from reference TRBV19 and TRBJ1-5): DGGITQSPKYLFRKEGQNVTLSCEQNLNHDAMYWYRQDPGQGLRLIYYSQIVNDFQKGDIAEGYSVSREKKESFPLTVTSAQKNPTAFYLCASSRRDFNQPQHFGDGTRLSIL.

This clone was seen a single time. This same CDR3 is encoded by further DNA sequences in the sample. This chain links TRBV5-1 with TRBJ1-6; D is unresolved. Trimming removed 0 bases from V and 7 bases from J, with 8 bases in between. The CDR3 has 14 amino acids. CDR1 and CDR2 (germline): SGHRS, YFSETQ. The CDR3: CASSLGGMNSPLHF. CDR3 nucleotides: TGCGCCAGCAGCTTGGGAGGGATGAATTCACCCCTCCACTTT.

The V and J genes are TRBV29-1 and TRBJ1-2, with 9 nucleotides matching TRBD1. Germline V CDR1 and CDR2: SQVTM, ANQGSEA. The CDR3 is 15 residues long. Losses at the gene ends were 3 bases for V and 2 bases for J; bases not matched to a gene: 7. The CDR3 nucleotides are TGCAGCGTTGATTCGGGACAGGGTCTGAACTATGGCTACACCTTC. Translated, it gives CSVDSGQGLNYGYTF.

The rearrangement uses TRBV7-9 and TRBJ1-2, with D perhaps matching TRBD1 (6 bases). The CDR3 loop spans 15 amino acids. Germline loops: CDR1 SEHNR, CDR2 FQNEAQ (reference sequence). Trimming took 6 bases from V and 3 from J, leaving 17 bases between them. The CDR3 DNA reads TGTGCCAGCAGGACAGGATTGGACGGCTACTATGGCTACACCTTC. As protein: CASRTGLDGYYGYTF.

The chain is built from TRBV7-9 and TRBJ1-5, with unresolved D. Trimming took 2 bases from V and 7 from J, leaving 18 bases between them. The CDR3 extends over 16 amino acids. Germline CDR1 SEHNR, CDR2 FQNEAQ (reference sequence). The CDR3 here is CASSLSRTGNWQPQHF. CDR3 coding DNA: TGTGCCAGCAGCTTATCCCGGACGGGGAATTGGCAGCCCCAGCATTTT.

The V gene is TRBV11-3, the J gene TRBJ2-6; TRBD1 matches 11 bases. Trimming cost V 1 base and J 2 bases; bases outside gene matches: 7. The germline V gene has CDR1 SGHNT and CDR2 YENEEA. This CDR3 has 19 amino acids. The CDR3 sequence is CASSLVGGQGAPGANVLTF. The CDR3 bases are TGTGCCAGCAGCTTAGTAGGAGGACAGGGGGCACCTGGGGCCAACGTCCTGACTTTC.

In this sample, this clone turned up a few times. The chain has TRBV7-9 and TRBJ2-4, with D perhaps matching TRBD1 (6 bases). Trimming pared 6 bases from V and 4 bases from J, leaving 16 bases between. Per the germline V gene, CDR1 is SEHNR and CDR2 is FQNEAQ (reference sequence). The CDR3 sequence is 15 residues long. CDR3 protein: CASRHNTGIKNIQYF. In DNA, the CDR3 is TGTGCCAGCAGACATAATACAGGGATTAAAAACATTCAGTACTTC.

The CDR3, as DNA: TGCAGCGTTGTCCTCTTGTGGAACACTGAAGCTTTCTTT. Its protein is CSVVLLWNTEAFF. The V call is TRBV29-1, the J call TRBJ1-1, with no clear D. V was clipped by 4 bases and J by 1 base, with 10 bases between them. Germline CDR1 SQVTM, CDR2 ANQGSEA. This CDR3 has 13 residues.

This clone came up a few times. The genes are TRBV27 and TRBJ1-5; a possible D gene is TRBD1 (5 bases). The length of the CDR3 is 13 residues. The germline gives CDR1 MNHEY, CDR2 SMNVEV (reference sequence). V lost 6 bases and J 7 bases, leaving 13 bases between the germline ends. In DNA, the CDR3 is TGTGCCAGCAGGGGACTGCGCAGCCAGCCCCAGCATTTT. This encodes CASRGLRSQPQHF.

The V call is TRBV7-8, the J call TRBJ1-2; D possibly corresponds to TRBD1 (5 bases). The V and J ends lost 5 bases and 3 bases respectively, with 16 bases between them. The CDR3 sequence is 15 residues long. The V gene's germline CDR1 is SGHVS and CDR2 FQNEAQ. The DNA for the CDR3 is TGTGCCAGCAGCCCTCAACCGGGGGGGGACTATGGCTACACCTTC. It translates to CASSPQPGGDYGYTF.

This clone was seen at least ten times. The chain is built from TRBV7-6 and TRBJ2-5; no definite D call. V lost 5 bases and J 2 bases, leaving 9 bases between the germline ends. CDR1 and CDR2 from the germline V gene are SGHVS and FNYEAQ. The CDR3 runs to 13 residues. In nucleotides, the CDR3 is TGTGCCAGCAGCCTTATACAGCAAGAGACCCAGTACTTC. Its translation is CASSLIQQETQYF.

The chain couples TRBV11-3 to TRBJ2-7; D possibly corresponds to TRBD1 (5 bases). This CDR3 has 14 amino acids. Trimming cost V 1 base and J 5 bases, with 12 bases left between them. The germline V gene encodes CDR1 SGHNT and CDR2 YENEEA. The DNA of the CDR3 is TGTGCCAGCAGCTTAGGGCAGGGATTCCACGAGCAGTACTTC. The encoded protein is CASSLGQGFHEQYF.

This chain joins TRBV7-2 and TRBJ1-1, with D uncertain. The germline gives CDR1 SGHTA, CDR2 FQGNSA. This CDR3 has 14 residues. Trimming removed 3 bases at V and 0 bases at J, with 8 bases between. For the CDR3, the DNA is TGTGCCAGCAGCTTCGCCGACATGAACACTGAAGCTTTCTTT. Translating it yields CASSFADMNTEAFF.

CDR3 DNA: TGTGCCAGTAGACAGTATAGCAATCAGCCCCAGCATTTT. Protein: CASRQYSNQPQHF. The chain has TRBV19 and TRBJ1-5; D not resolved. The CDR3 is 13 residues long. V lost 6 bases, J lost 0 bases, and 6 bases lay in between. Per germline, CDR1 LNHDA and CDR2 SQIVND (reference sequence).

The chain links TRBV29-1 to TRBJ2-7, with D perhaps TRBD2 (7 bases). CDR1 SQVTM and CDR2 ANQGSEA come from the germline V gene. V lost 4 bases, J lost 3 bases, and 13 bases lay in between. The CDR3 totals 13 residues. In DNA form, the CDR3 reads TGCAGCGTTGCAGGGGACTATCGCTACGAGCAGTACTTC. This gives the protein CSVAGDYRYEQYF.

This clone came up a few times. The chain's CDR3 is CATSEAGGPGELFF. Here the CDR3 DNA reads TGTGCCACCAGTGAAGCAGGGGGTCCCGGGGAGCTGTTTTTT. The chain is built from TRBV24-1 and TRBJ2-2, with TRBD1 matching 7 bases. V shed 4 bases, J shed 6 bases, and the junction held 4 bases outside the gene matches. The CDR3 contains 14 residues. Germline loops: CDR1 KGHDR, CDR2 SFDVKD.

This clone was observed a single time. This rearrangement joins TRBV10-1 to TRBJ2-5; D remains ambiguous. V lost 10 bases and J 1 base, leaving 16 bases between the germline ends. This CDR3 region has 14 residues. Germline CDR1 reads WNHNN; CDR2 reads SYGVQD (reference sequence). CDR3 in DNA: TGCGCCATCACCCGGTCGCGGCTCCAAGAGACCCAGTACTTC. This sequence encodes CAITRSRLQETQYF.

This chain joins TRBV18 and TRBJ2-7; tentatively, D is TRBD1 (6 bases). In germline, CDR1 is KGHSH, CDR2 LQKENI. Trimming shortened V by 4 bases and J by 5 bases, and 18 bases separated the two germline ends. The CDR3 length is 15 residues. CDR3 residues: CASSLSYRAENEQYF. For the CDR3, the DNA is TGTGCCAGCTCACTTTCGTACAGGGCAGAAAACGAGCAGTACTTC.

The chain recombines TRBV4-1 with TRBJ2-2, with TRBD2 identical over 8 bases. Trimming cost V 3 bases and J 3 bases; bases outside gene matches: 9. The CDR3 spans 17 residues. The germline CDR1 and CDR2 sequences are MGHRA and YSYEKL. The CDR3 DNA reads TGCGCCAGCAGCCACCTCGGGGGGGGGCCCGACACCGGGGAGCTGTTTTTT. Its translation: CASSHLGGGPDTGELFF.

The chain uses TRBV5-1 and TRBJ2-3; possible D gene TRBD2, 7 bases. The CDR3 runs 17 residues. Trimming left V 0 bases short and J 1 base short, with 15 bases between. Germline-derived CDR1 and CDR2 are SGHRS and YFSETQ. CDR3 loop: CASSLVAGGGGTDTQYF. The CDR3 region has the DNA TGCGCCAGCAGCTTGGTTGCCGGCGGGGGCGGCACAGATACGCAGTATTTT.

This clone was found once. This chain links TRBV5-6 with TRBJ1-6, with TRBD1 matching over 7 bases. CDR1 is SGHDT, CDR2 YYEEEE, per germline. The CDR3 length is 14 residues. Germline trimming cut 3 bases from V and 6 bases from J; bases unmatched to any gene: 3. The CDR3 loop is CASSYRGLNSPLHF. CDR3 DNA sequence: TGTGCCAGCAGCTACAGGGGCCTTAATTCACCCCTCCACTTT.

This clone was observed a single time. V and J are TRBV5-4 and TRBJ1-1, with 7 bases that match TRBD1. The CDR3 is 15 amino acids. Germline V gene lookup returns CDR1 SGHNT and CDR2 YYREEE (reference sequence). V gave up 7 bases and J gave up 0 bases; unmatched junction bases: 9. CDR3 protein: CASCAGGRMNTEAFF. The CDR3 region has the DNA TGTGCCAGCTGCGCAGGGGGGCGGATGAACACTGAAGCTTTCTTT.

This rearrangement joins TRBV6-5 to TRBJ2-7; D is possibly TRBD1 (6 bases). This CDR3 spans 12 amino acids. Looked up from germline, CDR1 is MNHEY and CDR2 is SVGAGI. V lost 0 bases and J lost 6, with 6 bases in between. The chain's CDR3 is CASSYSGGEQYF. The CDR3 coding sequence is TGTGCCAGCAGTTACTCAGGGGGCGAGCAGTACTTC.

As to this clone: A far larger clone is off by one base, so a read error is likely. The chain couples TRBV7-7 to TRBJ2-5; 10 nucleotides line up with TRBD2. Germline CDR1 SSHAT, CDR2 FNYEAQ (reference sequence). V shed 3 bases and J 4 bases; nucleotides not matched to a gene: 5. The CDR3 runs to 15 residues. CDR3 loop: CASSFQRGGGETQYF. The DNA for the CDR3 is TGTGCCAGCAGCTTCCAGCGGGGGGGCGGAGAGACCCAGTACTTC.

This clone was detected only a few times. The rearrangement links TRBV28 to TRBJ1-2; TRBD1 matches 9 bases. Trimming took 10 bases from V and 0 from J; bases not matched to a gene: 6. CDR3 length equals 14 residues. CDR1 is MDHEN and CDR2 is SYDVKM in the germline V gene. CDR3 region: CATTRTGANYGYTF. The CDR3, as DNA: TGTGCCACCACCAGGACAGGGGCTAACTATGGCTACACCTTC.

This chain joins TRBV2 and TRBJ2-3; D not certain. Looked up from germline, CDR1 is SNHLY and CDR2 is FYNNEI. Trimming removed 6 bases at V and 2 bases at J, with 3 bases between. This CDR3 has 11 residues. CDR3 in DNA: TGTGCCAGCAGATACACAGATACGCAGTATTTT. It translates to CASRYTDTQYF.

This clone was counted once. The chain combines TRBV6-5 with TRBJ2-1; 12 bases are shared with TRBD2. Germline CDR1 MNHEY, CDR2 SVGAGI. This CDR3 has 15 residues. V was pared by 5 bases and J by 4 bases, with 3 bases of the junction left unmatched. CDR3 protein: CASSQLAGGYNEQFF. The CDR3, as DNA: TGTGCCAGCAGTCAACTAGCGGGAGGTTACAATGAGCAGTTCTTC.

This chain's CDR3 is CASSQERGASSSYNEQFF. The CDR3 DNA sequence: TGTGCCAGCAGCCAAGAGCGGGGGGCCTCCAGCTCCTACAATGAGCAGTTCTTC. The chain is built from TRBV4-2 and TRBJ2-1; 8 nucleotides line up with TRBD2. The CDR3 totals 18 residues. Trimming removed 0 bases from V and 0 bases from J; junction bases left unmatched: 7. CDR1 is LGHNA, CDR2 YNFKEQ, per germline.

The chain links TRBV9 to TRBJ2-5; 9 bases align to TRBD1. This CDR3 contains 16 residues. V lost 2 bases, J lost 1 base, and 6 bases stayed unmatched. Germline loops: CDR1 SGDLS, CDR2 YYNGEE. Written as DNA, the CDR3 is TGTGCCAGCAGCGTCTCTGGGGGACAGGGCCAAGAGACCCAGTACTTC. Translated, it gives CASSVSGGQGQETQYF.

In this sample, this clone turned up a few times. The chain employs TRBV5-1 and TRBJ1-1, with a weak D call TRBD1 (6 bases). Germline CDR1 SGHRS, CDR2 YFSETQ. This CDR3 is 14 amino acids long. V shed 4 bases and J shed 4 bases, with 14 bases lying between them. The CDR3 DNA reads TGCGCCAGCAGCCTATCACAGGGTGTCACTGAAGCTTTCTTT. Amino acid sequence: CASSLSQGVTEAFF.

V and J are TRBV3-1 (or the pseudogene TRBV3-2) and TRBJ1-2, with 12 bases lining up with TRBD1. Looked up from germline, CDR1 is LGHDT and CDR2 is YNNKEL (reference sequence). V was pared by 4 bases and J by 10 bases, with 16 bases of the junction left unmatched. CDR3 length: 17 residues. The CDR3 reads CASSPQKSGTGGFPYTF. The CDR3 DNA sequence: TGTGCCAGCAGCCCTCAAAAATCCGGGACAGGGGGCTTCCCCTACACCTTC.

The V call is TRBV19, the J call TRBJ2-6; D may be TRBD1 (6 bases). CDR1 is LNHDA, CDR2 SQIVND, per germline (reference sequence). With 7 bases removed from V and 0 bases from J, the gap between germline ends came to 13 bases. This CDR3 spans 16 amino acids. CDR3 loop: CASTSRTASGANVLTF. The CDR3 DNA reads TGTGCCAGTACCTCTCGGACAGCCTCTGGGGCCAACGTCCTGACTTTC. Looking up the rest from reference TRBV19 and TRBJ2-6 gives the full variable domain: DGGITQSPKYLFRKEGQNVTLSCEQNLNHDAMYWYRQDPGQGLRLIYYSQIVNDFQKGDIAEGYSVSREKKESFPLTVTSAQKNPTAFYLCASTSRTASGANVLTFGAGSRLTVL.